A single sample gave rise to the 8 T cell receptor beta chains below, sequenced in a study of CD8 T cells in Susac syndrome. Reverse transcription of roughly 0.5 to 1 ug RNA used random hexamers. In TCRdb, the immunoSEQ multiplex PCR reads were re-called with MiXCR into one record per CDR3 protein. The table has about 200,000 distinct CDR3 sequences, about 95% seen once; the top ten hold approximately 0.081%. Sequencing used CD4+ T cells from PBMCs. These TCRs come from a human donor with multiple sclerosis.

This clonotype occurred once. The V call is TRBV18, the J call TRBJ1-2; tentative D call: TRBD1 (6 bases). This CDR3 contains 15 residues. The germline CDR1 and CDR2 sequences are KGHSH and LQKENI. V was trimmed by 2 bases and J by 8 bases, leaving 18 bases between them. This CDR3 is CASSPTADSSWGYTF. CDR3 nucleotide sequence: TGTGCCAGCTCACCAACAGCGGACAGTTCGTGGGGCTACACCTTC.

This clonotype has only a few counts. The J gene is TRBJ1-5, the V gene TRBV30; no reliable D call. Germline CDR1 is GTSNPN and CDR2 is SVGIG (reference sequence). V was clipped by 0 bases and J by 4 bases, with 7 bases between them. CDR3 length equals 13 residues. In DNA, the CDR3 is TGTGCCTGGAGTGTCCGGGGAAATCAGCCCCAGCATTTT. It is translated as CAWSVRGNQPQHF.

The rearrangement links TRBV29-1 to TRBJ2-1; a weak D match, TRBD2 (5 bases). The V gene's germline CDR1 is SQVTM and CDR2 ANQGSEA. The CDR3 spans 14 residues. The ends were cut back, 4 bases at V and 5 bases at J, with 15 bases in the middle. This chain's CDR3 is CSVVGSSSDNEQFF. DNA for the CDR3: TGCAGCGTTGTAGGGTCTAGCTCTGACAATGAGCAGTTCTTC.

The CDR3: CASSLASGSLYGYTF. CDR3 nucleotides: TGTGCCAGCAGCTTAGCATCCGGGAGCCTCTATGGCTACACCTTC. This chain links TRBV7-9 with TRBJ1-2; no clear D. There are 15 residues in the CDR3. CDR1 and CDR2 (germline): SEHNR, FQNEAQ (reference sequence). Trimming took off 0 bases at V and 4 bases at J, with 12 bases between the two ends.

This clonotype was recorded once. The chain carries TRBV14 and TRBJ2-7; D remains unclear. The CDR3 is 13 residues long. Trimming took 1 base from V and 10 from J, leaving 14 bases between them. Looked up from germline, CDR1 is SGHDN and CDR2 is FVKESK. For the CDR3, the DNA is TGTGCCAGCAGCCAAGGGACCGGAATACCCCAGTACGTC. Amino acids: CASSQGTGIPQYV.

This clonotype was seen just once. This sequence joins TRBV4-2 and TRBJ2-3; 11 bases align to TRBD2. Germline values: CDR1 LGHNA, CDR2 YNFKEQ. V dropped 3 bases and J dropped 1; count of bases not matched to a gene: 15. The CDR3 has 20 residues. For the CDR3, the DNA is TGTGCCAGCAGCCAGGGTAGCGGGGGGGGGAATCGGTTGGGCACAGATACGCAGTATTTT. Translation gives CASSQGSGGGNRLGTDTQYF.

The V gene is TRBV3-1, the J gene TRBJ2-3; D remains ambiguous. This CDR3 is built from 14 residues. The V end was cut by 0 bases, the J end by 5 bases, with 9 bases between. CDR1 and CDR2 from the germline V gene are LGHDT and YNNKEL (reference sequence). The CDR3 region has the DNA TGTGCCAGCAGCCAAGATGGTTGGCAAGATACGCAGTATTTT. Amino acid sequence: CASSQDGWQDTQYF.

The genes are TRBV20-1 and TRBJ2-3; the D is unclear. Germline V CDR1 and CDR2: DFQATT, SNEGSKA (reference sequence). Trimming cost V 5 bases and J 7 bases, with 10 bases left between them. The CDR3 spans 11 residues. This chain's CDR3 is CSAPRTNTQYF. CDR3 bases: TGCAGTGCTCCCCGCACGAATACGCAGTATTTT.